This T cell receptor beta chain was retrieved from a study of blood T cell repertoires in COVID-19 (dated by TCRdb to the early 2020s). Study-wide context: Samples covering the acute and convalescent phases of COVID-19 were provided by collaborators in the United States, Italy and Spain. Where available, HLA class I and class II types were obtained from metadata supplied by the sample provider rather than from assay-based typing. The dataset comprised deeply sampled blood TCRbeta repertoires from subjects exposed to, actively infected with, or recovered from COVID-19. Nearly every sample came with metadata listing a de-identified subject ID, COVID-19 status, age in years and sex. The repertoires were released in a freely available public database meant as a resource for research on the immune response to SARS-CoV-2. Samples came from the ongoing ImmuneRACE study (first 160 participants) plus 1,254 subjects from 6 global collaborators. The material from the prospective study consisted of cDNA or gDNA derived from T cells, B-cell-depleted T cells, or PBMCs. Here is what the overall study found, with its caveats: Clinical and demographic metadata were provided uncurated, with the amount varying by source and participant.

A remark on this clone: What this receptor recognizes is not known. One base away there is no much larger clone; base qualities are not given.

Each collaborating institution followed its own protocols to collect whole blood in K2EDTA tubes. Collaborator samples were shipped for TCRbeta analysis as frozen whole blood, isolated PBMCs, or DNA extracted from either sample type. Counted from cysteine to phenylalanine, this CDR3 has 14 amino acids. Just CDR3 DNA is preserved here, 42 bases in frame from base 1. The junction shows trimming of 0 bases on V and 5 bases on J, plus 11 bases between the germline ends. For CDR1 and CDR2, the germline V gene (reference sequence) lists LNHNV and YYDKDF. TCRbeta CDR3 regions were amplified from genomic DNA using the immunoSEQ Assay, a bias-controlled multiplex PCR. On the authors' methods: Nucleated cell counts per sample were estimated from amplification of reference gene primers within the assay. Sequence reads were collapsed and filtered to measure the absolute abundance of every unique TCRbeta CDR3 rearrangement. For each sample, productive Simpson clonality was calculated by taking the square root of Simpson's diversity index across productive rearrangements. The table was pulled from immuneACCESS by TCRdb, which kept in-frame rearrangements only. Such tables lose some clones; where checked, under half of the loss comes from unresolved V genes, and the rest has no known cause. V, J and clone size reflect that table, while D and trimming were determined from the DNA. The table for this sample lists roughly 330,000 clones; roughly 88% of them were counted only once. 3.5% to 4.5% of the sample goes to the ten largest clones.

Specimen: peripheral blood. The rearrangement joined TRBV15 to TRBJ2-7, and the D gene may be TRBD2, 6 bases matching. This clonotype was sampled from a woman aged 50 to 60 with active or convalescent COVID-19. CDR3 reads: CATSRDGGNDEQYF. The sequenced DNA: TGTGCCACCAGCAGAGATGGAGGGAATGACGAGCAGTACTTC.